The clone carrying this T cell receptor beta chain is termed medium-sized (0.01 to 0.1%). Libraries were prepared by immunoSEQ multiplex PCR; TCRdb keeps only in-frame clonotypes and omits some of them. This sample has some 44,000 clones, with 65% to 80% found just once. The sort gate was single viable CD3+CD4+CD8-CD45RO+ cells for memory CD4+ T cells. The entry originates in a study of memory CD4+ T cells and cytomegalovirus serostatus. Sequenced: memory CD4+ T cells from blood. The sequence derives from an adult in good health and CMV-seronegative.

CDR3 sequence (DNA): TGTGCCAGCAGCCCGCCGGGGGGGAGGTTAAACACCATATATTTT. This gives the protein CASSPPGGRLNTIYF. J is TRBJ1-3 and V is TRBV4-2, with D possibly being TRBD1 (5 bases). The CDR3 is 15 amino acids. The germline V gene has CDR1 LGHNA and CDR2 YNFKEQ. Trimming stripped 4 bases from V and 6 bases from J, with 16 bases between.